What follows are 15 T cell receptor beta chains derived from one specimen sequenced in a study of T cells in Graves' hyperthyroidism and ophthalmopathy. Amplification yielded TCR beta CDR3 regions, with RNA transcripts as the source. Carried out on the TCR CDR3, a first-round RT-PCR used the HTBI primer set. TCRdb ran MiXCR on the multiplex PCR reads and lists one entry per CDR3 protein. This table has about 400,000 distinct CDR3 sequences, roughly 13% appearing once. The sequencing sample was made of blood. Receptor source: a man in his fifties with Graves' ophthalmopathy.

This clonotype was seen only a few times. The V and J genes are TRBV7-8 and TRBJ2-1; D remains ambiguous. V lost 0 bases and J 12 bases, leaving 18 bases between the germline ends. Germline V CDR1 and CDR2: SGHVS, FQNEAQ. There are 15 residues in the CDR3. In nucleotides, the CDR3 is TGTGCCAGCAGCTTAGCGGAGCCCCCTATGACGGGGCAGTTCTTC. Its translation is CASSLAEPPMTGQFF.

This clonotype was detected only a few times. The V call is TRBV4-2, the J call TRBJ2-4, with D perhaps TRBD1 or TRBD2 (5 bases each). This CDR3 is 17 amino acids long. V was cut by 5 bases and J by 0 bases, with 17 bases left in between. CDR1 is LGHNA and CDR2 is YNFKEQ in the germline V gene. In DNA, the CDR3 is TGTGCCAGCAGCGGGGGAAGTGGCCGCGTAGCCAAAAACATTCAGTACTTC. Protein product: CASSGGSGRVAKNIQYF.

This clonotype was seen a few times. The gene calls are TRBV20-1 and TRBJ2-1; TRBD2 might be the D (5 bases). This CDR3 is built from 13 residues. Germline lookup yields CDR1 DFQATT and CDR2 SNEGSKA (reference sequence). V was clipped by 2 bases and J by 6 bases, with 11 bases between them. The CDR3 sequence is CSARSLAGNEQFF. In nucleotides, the CDR3 is TGCAGTGCTAGAAGCCTAGCAGGCAATGAGCAGTTCTTC.

This clonotype occurred many times. As DNA, the CDR3 is TGTGCCAGCAGCCAAGGACCCACAGGCATGACTGAAGCTTTCTTT. Translated, it gives CASSQGPTGMTEAFF. The rearrangement uses TRBV3-1 and TRBJ1-1; D possibly corresponds to TRBD1 (5 bases). V was shortened by 1 base and J by 5 bases, with 14 bases between the two germline ends. This CDR3 contains 15 residues. Per germline, CDR1 LGHDT and CDR2 YNNKEL (reference sequence).

At least ten counts were recorded for this clonotype. The rearrangement uses TRBV6-1 and TRBJ2-7, with a weak D call TRBD2 (6 bases). V was shortened by 10 bases and J by 3 bases, with 7 bases between the two germline ends. Germline CDR1 reads MNHNS; CDR2 reads SASEGT. The length of the CDR3 is 10 residues. CDR3 sequence: CATGDYEQYF. The DNA of the CDR3 is TGTGCCACGGGGGACTACGAGCAGTACTTC.

This clonotype was detected ten times or more. V usage is TRBV28 and J usage is TRBJ2-3, with D possibly matching TRBD1 (6 bases). The CDR3 spans 18 residues. Germline V gives CDR1 MDHEN, CDR2 SYDVKM. Deletions cut 3 bases from V and 8 bases from J, with 27 bases between. DNA of the CDR3: TGTGCCAGCAGTTTTCTGCTGGGACAAGACCCCCTTGTGGGTACGCAGTATTTT. This codes for CASSFLLGQDPLVGTQYF.

This clonotype was detected ten times or more. The genes are TRBV7-9 and TRBJ2-5; D possibly corresponds to TRBD2 (7 bases). The CDR3 totals 16 residues. Trimming cost V 5 bases and J 2 bases, with 18 bases left between them. From germline, CDR1 is SEHNR and CDR2 FQNEAQ (reference sequence). CDR3 sequence (DNA): TGTGCCAGCAGCGAGGGGAGGGGGGCAAGTCAAGAGACCCAGTACTTC. Translated: CASSEGRGASQETQYF.

This clonotype has at least ten counts. The rearrangement uses TRBV27 and TRBJ2-1, with TRBD2 identical over 14 bases. Germline V CDR1 and CDR2: MNHEY, SMNVEV (reference sequence). This CDR3 spans 19 amino acids. Trimming took 3 bases from V and 8 from J; bases not matched to a gene: 15. This CDR3 is CASSFNPTRLAGGPYEQFF. The CDR3 DNA reads TGTGCCAGCAGTTTCAACCCCACTCGACTAGCGGGAGGGCCTTATGAGCAGTTCTTC.

This clonotype occurred many times. The V gene is TRBV20-1, the J gene TRBJ2-7; 7 nucleotides match TRBD1. Germline CDR1 and CDR2: DFQATT and SNEGSKA (reference sequence). Germline trimming cut 4 bases from V and 0 bases from J; bases unmatched to any gene: 3. The CDR3 runs to 13 residues. The CDR3 sequence is CSAKGTVSYEQYF. DNA of the CDR3: TGCAGTGCTAAAGGGACAGTCTCCTACGAGCAGTACTTC.

This clonotype was counted at least ten times. This chain links TRBV7-2 with TRBJ2-5; 9 bases are shared with TRBD2. CDR1 is SGHTA, CDR2 FQGNSA, per germline. The trim removed 2 bases at V and 5 bases at J, leaving 9 bases unmatched. The CDR3 consists of 16 residues. The CDR3: CASSLMGREGRETQYF. The CDR3 bases are TGTGCCAGCAGCTTAATGGGGCGGGAGGGCCGTGAGACCCAGTACTTC.

This clonotype was detected ten times or more. The chain has TRBV10-3 and TRBJ2-1, with 8 bases that match TRBD2. Germline trimming cut 10 bases from V and 1 base from J; bases unmatched to any gene: 6. Germline CDR1 and CDR2: ENHRY and SYGVKD. The CDR3 sequence is 14 residues long. CDR3 sequence: CATTAGDSYNEQFF. The DNA for the CDR3 is TGTGCCACCACAGCGGGGGATTCCTACAATGAGCAGTTCTTC.

The V gene is TRBV20-1, the J gene TRBJ2-5; 11 bases agree with TRBD2. The CDR3 totals 16 residues. V shed 3 bases, J shed 5 bases, and the junction held 11 bases outside the gene matches. Germline CDR1 is DFQATT and CDR2 is SNEGSKA (reference sequence). For the CDR3, the DNA is TGCAGTGCTAGTCCCCTGGTAGCGGGAGGGCCGGAGACCCAGTACTTC. This codes for CSASPLVAGGPETQYF.

This clonotype was found many times. The chain carries TRBV13 and TRBJ2-1; 7 bases match TRBD2. With 0 bases clipped from V and 0 bases from J, the junction kept 2 bases outside the gene matches. The V gene's germline CDR1 is PRHDT and CDR2 FYEKMQ (reference sequence). This CDR3 contains 16 residues. The CDR3 DNA sequence: TGTGCCAGCAGCTTAGGGTGGGGGGGCTCCTACAATGAGCAGTTCTTC. Protein: CASSLGWGGSYNEQFF.

This clonotype appeared many times. The chain uses TRBV5-1 and TRBJ2-1, with D possibly matching TRBD2 (5 bases). V lost 5 bases, J lost 0 bases, and 15 bases lay in between. There are 16 residues in the CDR3. Germline loops: CDR1 SGHRS, CDR2 YFSETQ. The CDR3 loop is CASRGGSWVSYNEQFF. CDR3 DNA: TGCGCCAGCAGGGGCGGGTCTTGGGTCTCCTACAATGAGCAGTTCTTC.

This clonotype was detected many times. The chain uses TRBV20-1 and TRBJ2-7; D is possibly TRBD1 (5 bases). The CDR3 consists of 14 residues. From germline, CDR1 is DFQATT and CDR2 SNEGSKA (reference sequence). V dropped 3 bases and J dropped 0 bases, with 12 bases sitting between them. CDR3 bases: TGCAGTGCTAGGGGGCCACGGAGCTCCTACGAGCAGTACTTC. The encoded protein is CSARGPRSSYEQYF.